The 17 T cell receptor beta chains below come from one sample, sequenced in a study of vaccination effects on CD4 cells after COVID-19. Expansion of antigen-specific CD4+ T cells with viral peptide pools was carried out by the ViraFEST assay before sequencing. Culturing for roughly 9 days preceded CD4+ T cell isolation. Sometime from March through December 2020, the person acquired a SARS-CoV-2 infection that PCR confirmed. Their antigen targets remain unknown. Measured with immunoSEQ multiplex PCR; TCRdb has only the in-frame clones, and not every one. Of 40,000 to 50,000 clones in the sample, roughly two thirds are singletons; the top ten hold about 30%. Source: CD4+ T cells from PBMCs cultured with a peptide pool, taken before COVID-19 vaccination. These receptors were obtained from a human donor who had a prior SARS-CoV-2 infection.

CDR3 loop: CASSTYRGNTIYF. CDR3 bases: TGTGCCAGTAGTACTTACAGGGGAAACACCATATATTTT. V gene TRBV19 combines with J gene TRBJ1-3, with TRBD1 as a possible D gene (5 bases). With 4 bases removed from V and 4 bases from J, the gap between germline ends came to 8 bases. The CDR3 runs to 13 residues. Germline CDR1 and CDR2: LNHDA and SQIVND (reference sequence).

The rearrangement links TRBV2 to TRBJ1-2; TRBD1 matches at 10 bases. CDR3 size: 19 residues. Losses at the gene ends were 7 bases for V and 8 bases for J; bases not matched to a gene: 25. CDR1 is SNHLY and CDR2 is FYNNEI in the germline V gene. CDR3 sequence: CASTGRRRMTGGDGEGYTF. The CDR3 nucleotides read TGTGCCAGCACCGGCCGACGGAGGATGACAGGGGGCGACGGCGAGGGCTACACCTTC.

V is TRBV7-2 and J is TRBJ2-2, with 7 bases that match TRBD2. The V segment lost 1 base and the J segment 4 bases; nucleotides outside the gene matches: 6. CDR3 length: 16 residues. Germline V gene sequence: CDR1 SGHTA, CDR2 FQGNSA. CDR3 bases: TGTGCCAGCAGCTTAGTGCGGGAGTCCGTCACCGGGGAGCTGTTTTTT. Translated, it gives CASSLVRESVTGELFF.

The CDR3 protein is CARPLAGTGGKSEAFF. The CDR3 DNA sequence: TGTGCCCGACCACTCGCCGGGACAGGGGGTAAGTCTGAAGCTTTCTTT. The rearrangement joins TRBV6-8 to TRBJ1-1; 11 bases map to TRBD1. The V gene's germline CDR1 is MNHGY and CDR2 SAAAGT. The CDR3 length is 16 residues. The ends lost 11 bases at V and 6 bases at J; junction bases unmatched: 17.

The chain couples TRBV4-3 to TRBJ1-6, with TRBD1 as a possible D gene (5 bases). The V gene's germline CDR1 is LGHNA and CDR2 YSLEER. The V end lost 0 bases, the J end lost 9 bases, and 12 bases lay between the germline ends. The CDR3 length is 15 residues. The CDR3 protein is CASSQEVRGGSPLHF. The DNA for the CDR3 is TGCGCCAGCAGCCAAGAAGTTAGGGGAGGTTCACCCCTCCACTTT.

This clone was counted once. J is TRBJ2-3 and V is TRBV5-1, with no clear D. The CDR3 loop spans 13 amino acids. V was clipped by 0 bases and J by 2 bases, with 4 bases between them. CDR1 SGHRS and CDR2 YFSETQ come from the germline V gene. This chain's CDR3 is CASSLDLTDTQYF. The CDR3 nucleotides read TGCGCCAGCAGCTTGGACCTCACAGATACGCAGTATTTT.

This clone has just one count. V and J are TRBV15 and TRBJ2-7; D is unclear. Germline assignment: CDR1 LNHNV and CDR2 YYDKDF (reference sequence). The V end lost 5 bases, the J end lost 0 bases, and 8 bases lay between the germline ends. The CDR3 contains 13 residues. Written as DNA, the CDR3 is TGTGCCACCAGCGGCGACCCCTCCTACGAGCAGTACTTC. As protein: CATSGDPSYEQYF.

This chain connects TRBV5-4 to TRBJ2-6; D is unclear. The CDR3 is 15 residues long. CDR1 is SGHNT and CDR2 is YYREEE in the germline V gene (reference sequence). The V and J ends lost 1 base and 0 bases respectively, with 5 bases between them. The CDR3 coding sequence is TGTGCCAGCAGCTTGTTCGACTCTGGGGCCAACGTCCTGACTTTC. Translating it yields CASSLFDSGANVLTF. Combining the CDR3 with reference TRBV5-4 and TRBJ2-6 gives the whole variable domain ETGVTQSPTHLIKTRGQQVTLRCSSQSGHNTVSWYQQALGQGPQFIFQYYREEENGRGNFPPRFSGLQFPNYSSELNVNALELDDSALYLCASSLFDSGANVLTFGAGSRLTVL.

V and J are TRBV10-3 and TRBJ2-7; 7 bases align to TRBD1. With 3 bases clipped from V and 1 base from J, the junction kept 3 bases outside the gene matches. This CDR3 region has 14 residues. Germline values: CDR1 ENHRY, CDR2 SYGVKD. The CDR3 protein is CAISEWDRSYEQYF. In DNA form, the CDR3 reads TGTGCCATCAGTGAATGGGACAGATCCTACGAGCAGTACTTC.

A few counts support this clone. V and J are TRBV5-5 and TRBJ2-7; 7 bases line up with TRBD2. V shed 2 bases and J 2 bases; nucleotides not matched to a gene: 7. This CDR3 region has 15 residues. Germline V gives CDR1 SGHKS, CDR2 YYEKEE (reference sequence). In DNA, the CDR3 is TGTGCCAGCAGCTTAGGAGGGAGGGTTACCTACGAGCAGTACTTC. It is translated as CASSLGGRVTYEQYF.

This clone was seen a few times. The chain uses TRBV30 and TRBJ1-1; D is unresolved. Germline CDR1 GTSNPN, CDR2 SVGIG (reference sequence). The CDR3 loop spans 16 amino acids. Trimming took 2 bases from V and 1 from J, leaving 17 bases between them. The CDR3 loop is CAWSPTRTFTNTEAFF. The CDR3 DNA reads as TGTGCCTGGAGTCCTACCCGGACTTTTACGAACACTGAAGCTTTCTTT.

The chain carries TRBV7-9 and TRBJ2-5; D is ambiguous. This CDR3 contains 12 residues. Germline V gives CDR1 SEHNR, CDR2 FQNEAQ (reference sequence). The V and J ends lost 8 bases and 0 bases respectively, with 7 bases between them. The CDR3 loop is CASSWYQETQYF. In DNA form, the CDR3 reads TGTGCCAGCTCCTGGTACCAAGAGACCCAGTACTTC.

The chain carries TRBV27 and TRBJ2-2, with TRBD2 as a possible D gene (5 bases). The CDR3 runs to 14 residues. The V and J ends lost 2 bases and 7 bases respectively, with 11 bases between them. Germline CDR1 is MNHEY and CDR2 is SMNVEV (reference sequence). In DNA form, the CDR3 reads TGTGCCAGCAGTTTAAAACTAGGTGGCGGGGAGCTGTTTTTT. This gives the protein CASSLKLGGGELFF.

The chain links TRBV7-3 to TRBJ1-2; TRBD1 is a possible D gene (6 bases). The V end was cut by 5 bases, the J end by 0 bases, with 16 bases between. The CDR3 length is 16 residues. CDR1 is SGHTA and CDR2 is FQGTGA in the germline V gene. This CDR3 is CASSPGGAQANYGYTF. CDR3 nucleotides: TGTGCCAGCAGCCCCGGGGGGGCTCAGGCTAACTATGGCTACACCTTC.

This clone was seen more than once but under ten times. For the CDR3, the DNA is TGCAGCGGGCTAGCGGGAGGAGAGACCCAGTACTTC. Translating it yields CSGLAGGETQYF. The genes are TRBV29-1 and TRBJ2-5; 11 bases map to TRBD2. Looked up from germline, CDR1 is SQVTM and CDR2 is ANQGSEA. With V trimmed by 7 bases and J by 4 bases, 2 bases remained unmatched. The CDR3 sequence is 12 residues long.

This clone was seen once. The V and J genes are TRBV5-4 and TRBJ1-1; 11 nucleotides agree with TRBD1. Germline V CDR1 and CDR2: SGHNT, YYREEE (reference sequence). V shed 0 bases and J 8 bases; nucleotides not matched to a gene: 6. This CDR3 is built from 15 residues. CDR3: CASSLARTGGREAFF. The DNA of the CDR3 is TGTGCCAGCAGCTTGGCCCGGACAGGGGGCAGAGAAGCTTTCTTT.

Here the CDR3 reads CASSVDRYTGELFF. As DNA, the CDR3 is TGTGCCAGCAGCGTCGACAGATACACCGGGGAGCTGTTTTTT. The chain couples TRBV9 to TRBJ2-2, with a weak D call TRBD1 (5 bases). The CDR3 contains 14 residues. Trimming left V 2 bases short and J 3 bases short, with 8 bases between. Per germline, CDR1 SGDLS and CDR2 YYNGEE.